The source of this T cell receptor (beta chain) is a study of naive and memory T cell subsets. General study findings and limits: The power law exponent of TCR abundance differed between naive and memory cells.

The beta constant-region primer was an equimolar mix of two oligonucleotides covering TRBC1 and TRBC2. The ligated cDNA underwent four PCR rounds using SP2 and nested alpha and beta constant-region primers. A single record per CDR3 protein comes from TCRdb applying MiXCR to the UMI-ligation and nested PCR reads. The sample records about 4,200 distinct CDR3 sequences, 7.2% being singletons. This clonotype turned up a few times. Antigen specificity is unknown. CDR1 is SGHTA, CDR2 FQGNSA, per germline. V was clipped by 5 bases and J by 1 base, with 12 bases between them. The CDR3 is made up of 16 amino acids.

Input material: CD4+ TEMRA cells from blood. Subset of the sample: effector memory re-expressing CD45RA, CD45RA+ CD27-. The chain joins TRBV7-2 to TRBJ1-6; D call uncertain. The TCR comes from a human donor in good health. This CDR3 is CASSPTEASYNSPLHF. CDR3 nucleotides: TGTGCCAGCAGCCCTACCGAGGCGTCCTATAATTCACCCCTCCACTTT.